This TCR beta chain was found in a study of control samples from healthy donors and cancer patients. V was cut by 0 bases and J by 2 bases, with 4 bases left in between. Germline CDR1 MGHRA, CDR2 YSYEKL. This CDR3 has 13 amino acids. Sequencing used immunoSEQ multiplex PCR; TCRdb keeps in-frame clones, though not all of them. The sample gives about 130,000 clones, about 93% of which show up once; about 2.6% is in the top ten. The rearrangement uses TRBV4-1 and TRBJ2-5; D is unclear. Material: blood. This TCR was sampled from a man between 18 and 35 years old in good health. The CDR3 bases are TGCGCCAGCAGCCAAGATGGACAAGAGACCCAGTACTTC. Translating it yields CASSQDGQETQYF.